These 16 T cell receptor beta chains originate from one sample sequenced in a study of T cells in Graves' hyperthyroidism and ophthalmopathy. What was amplified from RNA transcripts were TCR beta CDR3 regions. The primer set for the first-round RT-PCR of the TCR CDR3 was HTBI. TCRdb reprocessed the multiplex PCR reads via MiXCR and lists one record per CDR3 protein. The sample has about 210,000 distinct CDR3 sequences; 15% to 20% are singletons. Sequenced sample: blood. The source of these receptors is a man aged 50 to 59 with Graves' hyperthyroidism.

The V gene is TRBV24-1, the J gene TRBJ2-7, with a weak D call TRBD2 (6 bases). This CDR3 has 14 amino acids. V gave up 5 bases and J gave up 3 bases, with 13 bases separating them. CDR1 and CDR2 (germline): KGHDR, SFDVKD. Here the CDR3 DNA reads TGTGCCACCAGTGGAGGGGCGGGGTACTACGAGCAGTACTTC. Translating gives CATSGGAGYYEQYF.

This clonotype was counted between two and nine times. V usage is TRBV19 and J usage is TRBJ2-2; 13 bases map to TRBD2. V lost 3 bases, J lost 1 base, and 5 bases stayed unmatched. Germline V gene lookup returns CDR1 LNHDA and CDR2 SQIVND (reference sequence). This CDR3 has 18 amino acids. CDR3 bases: TGTGCCAGTAGTATTGGCTGGACTAGCGGGAGGAACACCGGGGAGCTGTTTTTT. As protein: CASSIGWTSGRNTGELFF.

The CDR3 spells CASRYRDSNYGYTF. The CDR3 bases are TGTGCCAGCAGATACAGGGACTCGAACTATGGCTACACCTTC. The genes are TRBV6-1 and TRBJ1-2; perhaps TRBD1 as D (6 bases). Trimming stripped 6 bases from V and 2 bases from J, with 13 bases between. The CDR3 is made up of 14 amino acids. CDR1 and CDR2 (germline): MNHNS, SASEGT.

This clonotype was seen at least ten times. This sequence joins TRBV9 and TRBJ2-7; perhaps TRBD1 as D (5 bases). Germline CDR1 is SGDLS and CDR2 is YYNGEE. The CDR3 is 13 amino acids. The ends were cut back, 0 bases at V and 6 bases at J, with 10 bases in the middle. This CDR3 reads CASSVDGRAEQYF. DNA for the CDR3: TGTGCCAGCAGCGTAGATGGCAGGGCCGAGCAGTACTTC.

This clonotype was observed at least ten times. DNA of the CDR3: TGTGCCAGCAGTCCGACCGACAATGAGCAGTTCTTC. This translates into CASSPTDNEQFF. The chain couples TRBV28 to TRBJ2-1; D is unresolved. Germline V gene lookup returns CDR1 MDHEN and CDR2 SYDVKM. The CDR3 runs to 12 residues. Between the trimmed V and J ends, which lost 5 bases and 5 bases, there was a span of 7 bases.

This clonotype was seen many times. The chain has TRBV11-3 and TRBJ2-5; D is ambiguous. CDR3 size: 14 residues. Deletions cut 0 bases from V and 7 bases from J, with 12 bases between. Per germline, CDR1 SGHNT and CDR2 YENEEA. As DNA, the CDR3 is TGTGCCAGCAGCTTAGAGGCCATCAAGGGGACCCAGTACTTC. Translation: CASSLEAIKGTQYF. Looking up the rest from reference TRBV11-3 and TRBJ2-5 gives the full variable domain: EAGVVQSPRYKIIEKKQPVAFWCNPISGHNTLYWYLQNLGQGPELLIRYENEEAVDDSQLPKDRFSAERLKGVDSTLKIQPAELGDSAVYLCASSLEAIKGTQYFGPGTRLLVL.

In its sample, this clonotype was seen many times. The chain joins TRBV5-1 to TRBJ2-3, with unresolved D. CDR3 length: 13 residues. Trimming took 0 bases from V and 1 from J, leaving 3 bases between them. Germline V gives CDR1 SGHRS, CDR2 YFSETQ. The CDR3 nucleotides are TGCGCCAGCAGCTTGGTGGGCACAGATACGCAGTATTTT. Residues: CASSLVGTDTQYF.

This clonotype was picked up many times. This chain links TRBV5-6 with TRBJ2-1, with 7 bases fitting TRBD1. In germline, CDR1 is SGHDT, CDR2 YYEEEE. Losses at the gene ends were 1 base for V and 7 bases for J; bases not matched to a gene: 2. The CDR3 has 13 amino acids. This CDR3 is CASSLFRGNEQFF. The CDR3 nucleotides are TGTGCCAGCAGCTTGTTCAGGGGGAATGAGCAGTTCTTC. Variable domain in full (rest from reference TRBV5-6 and TRBJ2-1): DAGVTQSPTHLIKTRGQQVTLRCSPKSGHDTVSWYQQALGQGPQFIFQYYEEEERQRGNFPDRFSGHQFPNYSSELNVNALLLGDSALYLCASSLFRGNEQFFGPGTRLTVL.

V gene TRBV20-1 combines with J gene TRBJ1-2, with a possible D match to TRBD1 (6 bases). Trimming removed 6 bases at V and 7 bases at J, with 15 bases between. Germline V gene sequence: CDR1 DFQATT, CDR2 SNEGSKA (reference sequence). This CDR3 is 12 amino acids long. The CDR3 protein is CSAQQGHSGYTF. Here the CDR3 DNA reads TGCAGTGCCCAACAGGGCCACTCTGGCTACACCTTC.

This chain connects TRBV5-6 to TRBJ2-3; D call uncertain. The germline V gene has CDR1 SGHDT and CDR2 YYEEEE. This CDR3 region has 11 residues. Trimming shortened V by 2 bases and J by 10 bases, and 8 bases separated the two germline ends. The CDR3, as DNA: TGTGCCAGCAGCTTCCAAGGGTCGCAGTATTTT. It encodes CASSFQGSQYF.

This clonotype was detected only a few times. The chain employs TRBV6-2 or TRBV6-3 and TRBJ2-1, with TRBD2 matching 8 bases. V gave up 5 bases and J gave up 6 bases; unmatched junction bases: 9. Germline CDR1 reads MNHEY; CDR2 reads SVGEGT. There are 15 residues in the CDR3. The CDR3 DNA reads as TGTGCCAGCAGTCAGGATCCGGGACTAGTCAATGAGCAGTTCTTC. Translated, it gives CASSQDPGLVNEQFF.

This clonotype has a handful of counts. A much larger clone sits a single nucleotide away, making a read error possible. This chain uses TRBV10-3 with TRBJ1-1; D remains ambiguous. V was cut by 2 bases and J by 3 bases, with 10 bases left in between. In germline, CDR1 is ENHRY, CDR2 SYGVKD. The length of the CDR3 is 14 residues. The CDR3 loop reads CAISEADLDTEAFF. CDR3 DNA: TGTGCCATCAGTGAGGCCGATCTGGACACTGAAGCTTTCTTT.

This clonotype was picked up a small number of times. The chain uses TRBV5-1 and TRBJ2-5, with D tentatively TRBD1 or TRBD2 (5 bases each). CDR3 length equals 14 residues. Looked up from germline, CDR1 is SGHRS and CDR2 is YFSETQ. The V and J ends lost 6 bases and 2 bases respectively, with 14 bases between them. The CDR3 region is CASTKPGLQETQYF. CDR3 sequence (DNA): TGCGCCAGCACCAAGCCGGGGCTTCAAGAGACCCAGTACTTC.

At least ten counts were recorded for this clonotype. V is TRBV5-1 and J is TRBJ1-1; tentatively, D is TRBD1 (5 bases). Trimming left V 4 bases short and J 2 bases short, with 15 bases between. This CDR3 is built from 15 residues. CDR1 and CDR2 from the germline V gene are SGHRS and YFSETQ. The CDR3 spells CASSVGTDTNTEAFF. The CDR3 DNA reads as TGCGCCAGCAGCGTGGGGACCGATACCAACACTGAAGCTTTCTTT.

V gene TRBV12-3 or TRBV12-4 combines with J gene TRBJ1-1; TRBD1 agrees at 7 bases. The CDR3 contains 15 residues. J gave up 3 bases and V 1 base, and 5 bases lay outside the gene matches. In DNA form, the CDR3 reads TGTGCCAGCAGTTTAGAGACAGGGAGGGACACTGAAGCTTTCTTT. Amino acids: CASSLETGRDTEAFF.

This clonotype was detected ten times or more. The J gene is TRBJ1-1, the V gene TRBV18, with D uncertain. Trimming took 3 bases from V and 3 from J, leaving 11 bases between them. This CDR3 contains 14 residues. Germline CDR1 reads KGHSH; CDR2 reads LQKENI. DNA for the CDR3: TGTGCCAGCTCACCTTTAGGGCCCGACACTGAAGCTTTCTTT. Its protein product is CASSPLGPDTEAFF. Complete variable domain (other parts from reference TRBV18 and TRBJ1-1): NAGVMQNPRHLVRRRGQEARLRCSPMKGHSHVYWYRQLPEEGLKFMVYLQKENIIDESGMPKERFSAEFPKEGPSILRIQQVVRGDSAAYFCASSPLGPDTEAFFGQGTRLTVV.